This TCR beta chain was observed in a study of T cell changes during pregnancy in multiple sclerosis. Sequenced by immunoSEQ multiplex PCR; TCRdb stores in-frame clones only, minus some. The table lists roughly 86,000 clones, almost 95% of them singletons. J was trimmed by 4 bases and V by 0 bases; bases with no gene match: 2. In germline, CDR1 is MGHRA, CDR2 YSYEKL. CDR3 length: 15 residues. This TCR was recovered from a female donor with multiple sclerosis, enrolled in a pregnancy study. Specimen: peripheral blood, collected in the first trimester of pregnancy. This chain uses TRBV4-1 with TRBJ1-1, with 10 bases fitting TRBD1. In nucleotides, the CDR3 is TGCGCCAGCAGCCAAGAGACAGGGGGCGTCACTGAAGCTTTCTTT. This encodes CASSQETGGVTEAFF.